These 15 T cell receptor beta chains originate from one sample sequenced in a study of blood T cell repertoires in COVID-19. Produced via immunoSEQ multiplex PCR; TCRdb's table is partial and in-frame only. The repertoire has some 110,000 clones, 85% to 90% of them found once; the top ten carry around 15%. Sequences were obtained from peripheral blood. The origin of the receptors is a middle-aged man with acute or convalescent COVID-19.

This clone was counted only a few times. The rearrangement uses TRBV11-3 and TRBJ2-1, with D perhaps TRBD2 (5 bases). The germline V gene has CDR1 SGHNT and CDR2 YENEEA. The CDR3 is made up of 14 amino acids. V was pared by 4 bases and J by 0 bases, with 7 bases between. In nucleotides, the CDR3 is TGTGCCAGCAGCTCCACTAGCTCCTACAATGAGCAGTTCTTC. Its translation: CASSSTSSYNEQFF.

The chain uses TRBV9 and TRBJ2-2; D is possibly TRBD2 (6 bases). Germline CDR1 SGDLS, CDR2 YYNGEE. Trimming took 0 bases from V and 4 from J, leaving 10 bases between them. This CDR3 is 15 amino acids long. CDR3 nucleotide sequence: TGTGCCAGCAGCGTAGGGAGGGGTAGCACCGGGGAGCTGTTTTTT. It codes for CASSVGRGSTGELFF.

This clone was recorded only once. This chain joins TRBV5-1 and TRBJ2-3; TRBD2 might be the D (6 bases). The CDR3 length is 15 residues. Germline loops: CDR1 SGHRS, CDR2 YFSETQ. Trimming stripped 1 base from V and 3 bases from J, with 12 bases between. The CDR3 reads CASSLWASATDTQYF. The DNA of the CDR3 is TGCGCCAGCAGCTTGTGGGCTAGCGCTACAGATACGCAGTATTTT.

The chain is built from TRBV7-9 and TRBJ1-4; D possibly corresponds to TRBD1 (6 bases). Germline assignment: CDR1 SEHNR and CDR2 FQNEAQ (reference sequence). V lost 5 bases to trimming and J lost 7 bases, with 14 bases between them. This CDR3 is built from 14 residues. CDR3 DNA sequence: TGTGCCAGCAGCCAGGGGACCATTGGTGAAAAACTGTTTTTT. Residues: CASSQGTIGEKLFF.

The rearrangement joins TRBV6-5 to TRBJ2-3; 7 positions match TRBD1. Trimming cost V 6 bases and J 4 bases; bases outside gene matches: 10. This CDR3 has 15 amino acids. Germline assignment: CDR1 MNHEY and CDR2 SVGAGI. The CDR3 DNA reads TGTGCCAGCAGGACCCGACAGGGCTGGGCAGATACGCAGTATTTT. It is translated as CASRTRQGWADTQYF.

V is TRBV28 and J is TRBJ2-7, with D tentatively TRBD1 (8 bases). There are 17 residues in the CDR3. The V end lost 5 bases, the J end lost 3 bases, and 23 bases lay between the germline ends. Looked up from germline, CDR1 is MDHEN and CDR2 is SYDVKM. CDR3 residues: CASSPTGGSTGDYEQYF. The CDR3 nucleotides are TGTGCCAGCAGTCCGACGGGGGGATCGACAGGGGACTACGAGCAGTACTTC.

The rearrangement uses TRBV28 and TRBJ1-2, with 8 bases matching TRBD1. The CDR3 is 13 amino acids. The V gene's germline CDR1 is MDHEN and CDR2 SYDVKM. J was trimmed by 4 bases and V by 5 bases; bases with no gene match: 3. CDR3 in amino acids: CASSGDRPYGYTF. The CDR3 region has the DNA TGTGCCAGCAGTGGGGACAGGCCCTATGGCTACACCTTC.

The chain joins TRBV19 to TRBJ2-7; TRBD2 matches at 7 bases. The V segment lost 6 bases and the J segment 0 bases; nucleotides outside the gene matches: 11. From germline, CDR1 is LNHDA and CDR2 SQIVND (reference sequence). The CDR3 runs 16 residues. Here the CDR3 DNA reads TGTGCCAGTAGCCCTAGCCCAGCGGGGATCTCCTACGAGCAGTACTTC. Protein product: CASSPSPAGISYEQYF.

The V call is TRBV10-3, the J call TRBJ2-2; a weak D match, TRBD2 (5 bases). Germline assignment: CDR1 ENHRY and CDR2 SYGVKD. The length of the CDR3 is 14 residues. Trimming took off 3 bases at V and 6 bases at J, with 11 bases between the two ends. CDR3 in DNA: TGTGCCATCAGTGATGTGGCTAGCCCCGGGGAGCTGTTTTTT. Its translation: CAISDVASPGELFF.

This clone was observed a handful of times. The chain couples TRBV11-3 to TRBJ2-3; the match to TRBD2 covers 7 bases. J lost 6 bases, V lost 2 bases, and 11 bases had no gene match. This CDR3 is 16 amino acids long. Germline loops: CDR1 SGHNT, CDR2 YENEEA. This chain's CDR3 is CASSLLGTGGGDTQYF. The CDR3 DNA reads TGTGCCAGCAGCTTATTGGGGACGGGAGGCGGCGATACGCAGTATTTT.

This sequence joins TRBV6-1 and TRBJ2-7; tentative D call: TRBD2 (6 bases). The germline V gene has CDR1 MNHNS and CDR2 SASEGT. The CDR3 covers 15 residues. With 2 bases removed from V and 4 bases from J, the gap between germline ends came to 15 bases. Here the CDR3 DNA reads TGTGCCAGCAGTGAACGGGGAGGTCCGACTTACGAGCAGTACTTC. Amino acids: CASSERGGPTYEQYF.

The chain recombines TRBV18 with TRBJ2-5; TRBD2 matches at 9 bases. The CDR3 sequence is 14 residues long. V gave up 6 bases and J gave up 2 bases; unmatched junction bases: 4. CDR1 and CDR2 (germline): KGHSH, LQKENI. CDR3 bases: TGTGCCAGCTCTTCGACTAGCGGACAAGAGACCCAGTACTTC. Translating gives CASSSTSGQETQYF.

CDR3 in amino acids: CASSVDSEVYGYTF. In nucleotides, the CDR3 is TGTGCCAGCAGTGTTGACAGTGAAGTCTATGGCTACACCTTC. The chain couples TRBV2 to TRBJ1-2; a weak D match, TRBD1 (5 bases). The V end lost 4 bases, the J end lost 4 bases, and 13 bases lay between the germline ends. Germline loops: CDR1 SNHLY, CDR2 FYNNEI. This CDR3 is built from 14 residues. The full variable domain, with the rest looked up from reference TRBV2 and TRBJ1-2, is EPEVTQTPSHQVTQMGQEVILRCVPISNHLYFYWYRQILGQKVEFLVSFYNNEISEKSEIFDDQFSVERPDGSNFTLKIRSTKLEDSAMYFCASSVDSEVYGYTFGSGTRLTVV.

The chain employs TRBV19 and TRBJ2-5; weak D call: TRBD1 (6 bases). The CDR3 has 15 residues. Germline CDR1 is LNHDA and CDR2 is SQIVND (reference sequence). Between the trimmed V and J ends, which lost 5 bases and 7 bases, there was a span of 20 bases. Here the CDR3 reads CASSEGGQPQTTQYF. For the CDR3, the DNA is TGTGCCAGTAGTGAAGGGGGTCAGCCCCAAACGACCCAGTACTTC.

The chain has TRBV5-4 and TRBJ2-2; 9 bases are shared with TRBD2. The J segment lost 5 bases and the V segment lost 5 bases, leaving 10 bases of the junction unmatched. This CDR3 is built from 16 residues. Germline CDR1 SGHNT, CDR2 YYREEE (reference sequence). The CDR3 reads CASSPGVAGVTGELFF. CDR3 sequence (DNA): TGTGCCAGCAGTCCAGGGGTAGCGGGAGTAACCGGGGAGCTGTTTTTT.